Listed below are T cell receptor beta chains from one sample, sequenced in a study of spatial heterogeneity in lung cancer. TCRdb called the 5' RACE reads again in MiXCR, with one record for every CDR3 protein. Of 20,000 to 25,000 distinct CDR3 sequences in the sample, roughly 15% were seen once. The starting material was lung tumor tissue, obtained at surgery. The receptors originated from a female donor with early-stage non-small cell lung cancer. The CDR3 runs from the conserved cysteine through the conserved F or W. The order of the fields is clone size, V gene, D gene, J gene, CDR3 protein, CDR3 DNA. D genes are given only for firm matches. The size of a clone is reported for some rows only, either as once, few or many, or as a class for expanded clones.

-,TRBV13,-,TRBJ2-3,CASSSGPEGPDTQYF,TGTGCCAGCAGCTCCGGACCAGAAGGGCCAGATACGCAGTATTTT
-,TRBV2,-,TRBJ2-1,CASSENRLSYNEQFF,TGTGCCAGCAGTGAAAACAGGTTATCCTACAATGAGCAGTTCTTC
few,TRBV24-1,-,TRBJ2-2,CATSDLGWRAGELFF,TGTGCCACCAGTGATTTGGGCTGGAGGGCCGGGGAGCTGTTTTTT
many,TRBV11-2,-,TRBJ2-7,CASSREGGHYEQYF,TGTGCCAGCAGCCGCGAAGGGGGGCACTACGAGCAGTACTTC
few,TRBV19,-,TRBJ2-1,CASSIQHSNEQFF,TGTGCCAGTAGTATTCAACACTCCAATGAGCAGTTTTTC
few,TRBV11-1,-,TRBJ2-7,CASSLTTGPYEQYF,TGTGCCAGCAGCTTAACGACAGGCCCCTACGAGCAGTACTTC
many,TRBV6-5,TRBD1,TRBJ1-6,CASSPTGGNSPLHF,TGTGCCAGCAGTCCGACAGGGGGCAATTCACCCCTCCACTTT
many,TRBV11-2,-,TRBJ2-3,CASSLEGSTDTQYF,TGTGCCAGCAGCTTAGAGGGGAGCACAGATACGCAGTATTTT
few,TRBV28,-,TRBJ1-6,CASTGNSPLHF,TGTGCCAGCACCGGGAATTCACCCCTCCACTTT
-,TRBV3-1,-,TRBJ2-3,CASSPLGGGSTDTQYF,TGTGCCAGCAGCCCCCTGGGGGGAGGAAGCACAGATACGCAGTATTTT
-,TRBV30,TRBD1,TRBJ2-7,CAWAPGQGTEQYF,TGTGCCTGGGCACCGGGACAGGGGACCGAGCAGTACTTC
many,TRBV3-1,-,TRBJ1-4,CASSLRRTENEKLFF,TGTGCCAGCAGCCTCCGCAGGACTGAGAATGAAAAACTGTTTTTT
many,TRBV20-1,-,TRBJ2-5,CSAPGGQETQYF,TGCAGTGCCCCAGGGGGGCAAGAGACCCAGTACTTC
many,TRBV18,-,TRBJ2-5,CASSPPGWRTPRLDQETQYF,TGTGCCAGCTCACCACCGGGCTGGCGAACGCCCCGATTGGATCAAGAGACCCAGTACTTC